A single sample gave rise to the 9 T cell receptor beta chains below, sequenced in a study of a mutant IDH1 vaccine in newly diagnosed glioma. Clones were sequenced by immunoSEQ multiplex PCR, and TCRdb holds only the in-frame ones, with some missing. The table records 25,000 to 30,000 clones, about 76% of them present only once. Antigens of these TCRs are unknown. Time point reported: week 35, safety follow-up. Vaccinated patients received 300 ug of mutant IDH1 20-mer peptide per dose, with topical imiquimod. Sequencing used PBMCs, obtained from a glioma patient whose treatment included an IDH1 peptide vaccine. These receptors were taken from a man in his fifties or sixties with glioma.

The J gene is TRBJ2-7, the V gene TRBV10-1; 7 nucleotides agree with TRBD1. Germline loops: CDR1 WNHNN, CDR2 SYGVQD (reference sequence). This CDR3 spans 13 amino acids. V was pared by 10 bases and J by 1 base, with 7 bases of the junction left unmatched. CDR3 residues: CATHRGRSYEQYF. The DNA for the CDR3 is TGCGCCACCCACAGGGGCCGTTCCTACGAGCAGTACTTC.

For the CDR3, the DNA is TGCGCCAGCAGCCAAGATCTGAGAGCCATTGCCGCTGAAGCTTTCTTT. The encoded protein is CASSQDLRAIAAEAFF. The chain combines TRBV4-1 with TRBJ1-1; D remains ambiguous. The germline gives CDR1 MGHRA, CDR2 YSYEKL. The V end lost 0 bases, the J end lost 6 bases, and 17 bases lay between the germline ends. This CDR3 contains 16 residues.

This chain joins TRBV14 and TRBJ1-2, with D unclear. Trimming pared 3 bases from V and 8 bases from J, leaving 16 bases between. CDR1 is SGHDN, CDR2 FVKESK, per germline. The CDR3 extends over 14 amino acids. The CDR3 here is CASSQNAVVGGYTF. DNA of the CDR3: TGTGCCAGCAGCCAGAATGCGGTTGTAGGAGGCTACACCTTC.

The chain recombines TRBV5-5 with TRBJ2-3, with unresolved D. This CDR3 comprises 12 residues. V was shortened by 0 bases and J by 2 bases, with 1 base between the two germline ends. Germline CDR1 SGHKS, CDR2 YYEKEE (reference sequence). CDR3 in amino acids: CASSLDTDTQYF. CDR3 DNA: TGTGCCAGCAGCTTGGACACAGATACGCAGTATTTT.

This chain links TRBV6-5 with TRBJ2-7; D call uncertain. V dropped 0 bases and J dropped 6 bases, with 9 bases sitting between them. The CDR3 runs to 13 residues. CDR1 and CDR2 from the germline V gene are MNHEY and SVGAGI. For the CDR3, the DNA is TGTGCCAGCAGTTACTCCGGTCCCCGCGAGCAGTACTTC. As protein: CASSYSGPREQYF.

This chain uses TRBV7-6 with TRBJ1-2; TRBD1 might be the D (6 bases). The germline CDR1 and CDR2 sequences are SGHVS and FNYEAQ. CDR3 length: 13 residues. Trimming pared 1 base from V and 6 bases from J, leaving 9 bases between. The CDR3, as DNA: TGTGCCAGCAGCTTAGAACAGGGTAATGGCTACACCTTC. Protein sequence: CASSLEQGNGYTF.

This clone was detected a few times. The J gene is TRBJ2-3, the V gene TRBV15; 9 bases agree with TRBD1. Trimming took 0 bases from V and 5 from J; bases not matched to a gene: 9. The CDR3 totals 17 residues. CDR1 and CDR2 from the germline V gene are LNHNV and YYDKDF (reference sequence). CDR3 residues: CATSRDTGGSAGDTQYF. The CDR3 DNA reads TGTGCCACCAGCAGAGATACAGGGGGCTCGGCTGGAGATACGCAGTATTTT.

This clone was seen only once. The chain links TRBV6-1 to TRBJ2-3, with D uncertain. The CDR3 is made up of 14 amino acids. V lost 6 bases and J lost 3, with 13 bases in between. The V gene's germline CDR1 is MNHNS and CDR2 SASEGT. CDR3 amino acids: CASSRRELTDTQYF. The DNA of the CDR3 is TGTGCCAGCAGCCGAAGGGAACTTACAGATACGCAGTATTTT.

The rearrangement joins TRBV2 to TRBJ2-3, with 9 bases aligning to TRBD2. The germline CDR1 and CDR2 sequences are SNHLY and FYNNEI. This CDR3 has 14 residues. The ends lost 6 bases at V and 7 bases at J; junction bases unmatched: 8. CDR3 nucleotides: TGTGCCAGCAGACCAGCGGGGGGTCCAAATACGCAGTATTTT. It specifies CASRPAGGPNTQYF.